What follows describes a single T cell receptor (beta chain). Its target antigen remains unknown. Base quality data are lacking; no much larger clone is found one base away. Collaborating institutions collected whole blood in K2EDTA tubes following their own protocols. For TCRbeta analysis, collaborators shipped samples as frozen whole blood, isolated PBMCs, or DNA extracted from either of those sample types. In the germline V gene, CDR1 corresponds to MNHEY and CDR2 to SVGAGI. V is trimmed back by 5 bases and J by 3 bases, and the junction contains 7 bases that no gene match accounts for. The CDR3 has 15 amino acids, counting the end cysteine and phenylalanine. The read is trimmed to its CDR3 DNA, 45 bases read in frame from base 1. The immunoSEQ Assay, a bias-controlled multiplex PCR, was used to amplify TCRbeta CDR3 regions from genomic DNA. The paper's data handling went like this. Nucleated cell counts per sample were estimated from amplification of reference gene primers within the assay. To quantify the absolute abundance of each unique TCRbeta CDR3 rearrangement, sequence reads were collapsed and filtered. For each sample, productive Simpson clonality was calculated by taking the square root of Simpson's diversity index across productive rearrangements. TCRdb took this table from immuneACCESS and kept in-frame rearrangements with V and J called. Such tables lack part of the clones; where checked against another copy, unresolved V genes explain under half of the gap, and the rest is unexplained. The D gene and trimming were derived from the DNA, and the V and J assignments and clone size from that table. Across this sample there are 100,000 to 150,000 clones, with approximately 81% seen only once. Together, the top ten hold 3.8% of the sample.

These data come from a study of blood T cell repertoires in COVID-19 (dated by TCRdb to 2018 to 2021). Looking at the study overall: Samples from collaborators originated in the United States, Italy and Spain and spanned both the acute and convalescent phases of COVID-19. The material from the prospective study consisted of cDNA or gDNA derived from T cells, B-cell-depleted T cells, or PBMCs. Nearly every sample came with metadata listing a de-identified subject ID, COVID-19 status, age in years and sex. The samples were drawn from two sources: the first 160 participants of the ongoing ImmuneRACE study, and 1,200 or so subjects contributed by 6 global collaborators. Where HLA class I and class II types were available, the types were taken from metadata supplied by the sample provider, not from assay-based typing. The dataset comprised deeply sampled blood TCRbeta repertoires from subjects exposed to, actively infected with, or recovered from COVID-19. The repertoires were released in a freely available public database intended as a resource for research on the immune response to SARS-CoV-2.

Study-wide conclusions, independent of this receptor: Clinical and demographic metadata were provided uncurated, with the amount varying by source and participant.

The sequenced sample consisted of peripheral blood. The TCR comes from a woman aged 45-60 years with acute or convalescent COVID-19. The sequence links TRBV6-5 to TRBJ2-3; the junction holds 8 bases that match TRBD1. In nucleotides, the sequence is TGTGCCAGCAGTCGGACAGGGTCATTTACAGATACGCAGTATTTT. It codes for CASSRTGSFTDTQYF.